The 20 T cell receptor beta chains below were found in one sample sequenced in a study of T cell changes during pregnancy in multiple sclerosis. The repertoire was sequenced with immunoSEQ multiplex PCR; TCRdb's copy has only in-frame clones and lacks some. Altogether some 22,000 clones are present, approximately 81% being singletons, with the ten largest covering about 7.4%. The sequencing here drew on CD8+ T cells from peripheral blood mononuclear cells, taken before pregnancy. Source of these receptors: a female donor with multiple sclerosis, enrolled in a pregnancy study.

This chain joins TRBV4-1 and TRBJ2-7, with D perhaps matching TRBD1 (5 bases). CDR3 length equals 15 residues. V shed 3 bases and J shed 2 bases, with 14 bases lying between them. The germline V gene has CDR1 MGHRA and CDR2 YSYEKL. The CDR3 protein is CASSQRPRTTYEQYF. The CDR3 DNA follows: TGCGCCAGCAGCCAGAGGCCCAGGACAACCTACGAGCAGTACTTC.

The rearrangement links TRBV19 to TRBJ2-7; TRBD1 is a possible D gene (5 bases). The germline gives CDR1 LNHDA, CDR2 SQIVND (reference sequence). The CDR3 runs to 14 residues. V lost 5 bases to trimming and J lost 0 bases, with 11 bases between them. The CDR3 DNA sequence: TGTGCCAGTAGTTCCAGGGAAACCTCCTACGAGCAGTACTTC. Translated, it gives CASSSRETSYEQYF.

The rearrangement links TRBV11-2 to TRBJ2-1; TRBD2 agrees at 16 bases. Germline V gives CDR1 SGHAT, CDR2 FQNNGV. CDR3 size: 19 residues. Trimming took 4 bases from V and 6 from J; bases not matched to a gene: 12. DNA for the CDR3: TGTGCCAGCAGCTGTCCGGGACTAGCGGGAGGGCTTTGTAGCAATGAGCAGTTCTTC. Protein sequence: CASSCPGLAGGLCSNEQFF.

Points on this clone: Sequence at one end of the junction differs from germline and may be a read error. The rearrangement uses TRBV7-7 and TRBJ2-1; D remains ambiguous. There are 14 residues in the CDR3. From germline, CDR1 is SSHAT and CDR2 FNYEAQ (reference sequence). The CDR3 DNA sequence: TGTGCTAGCAGCTTATCCCGCTCCTACAATGAGCAGTTCTTC. Amino acids: CASSLSRSYNEQFF.

This clone was detected once. V gene TRBV5-1 combines with J gene TRBJ2-5; maybe TRBD2 (6 bases). The V gene lost 7 bases and the J gene lost 5 bases, with 18 bases spanning the gap. The CDR3 is 14 residues long. Germline V gene data show CDR1 as SGHRS and CDR2 as YFSETQ. CDR3 sequence (DNA): TGCGCCAGCGGGCTTGGGGAGGACGATGAGACCCAGTACTTC. Its protein is CASGLGEDDETQYF. Full variable domain (outside the CDR3, taken from reference TRBV5-1 and TRBJ2-5): KAGVTQTPRYLIKTRGQQVTLSCSPISGHRSVSWYQQTPGQGLQFLFEYFSETQRNKGNFPGRFSGRQFSNSRSEMNVSTLELGDSALYLCASGLGEDDETQYFGPGTRLLVL.

The chain uses TRBV30 and TRBJ2-2, with 10 nucleotides matching TRBD2. V shed 2 bases, J shed 4 bases, and the junction held 4 bases outside the gene matches. This CDR3 comprises 15 residues. Per the germline V gene, CDR1 is GTSNPN and CDR2 is SVGIG (reference sequence). CDR3 sequence reads: CAWSSLAGVTGELFF. The CDR3 DNA reads as TGTGCCTGGAGTTCTCTAGCGGGAGTCACCGGGGAGCTGTTTTTT.

The chain employs TRBV29-1 and TRBJ2-7, with D possibly matching TRBD1 (6 bases). V was shortened by 7 bases and J by 7 bases, with 14 bases between the two germline ends. The germline gives CDR1 SQVTM, CDR2 ANQGSEA. The CDR3 runs to 11 residues. CDR3 nucleotide sequence: TGCAGCGCCTTTACAGGGAATGAGCAGTACTTC. It is translated as CSAFTGNEQYF.

In regard to this clone: A read error may account for a junction end that differs from germline. The genes are TRBV6-4 and TRBJ2-1; 7 bases are shared with TRBD2. This CDR3 comprises 16 residues. The germline CDR1 and CDR2 sequences are MRHNA and SNTAGT. DNA of the CDR3: TGTGCCAGCAGTGACTCGAGGGTCGGGGACTACCATGAGCAGTTCTTC. It encodes CASSDSRVGDYHEQFF.

This chain uses TRBV4-1 with TRBJ2-1, with a weak D call TRBD2 (5 bases). This CDR3 is built from 15 residues. V was clipped by 6 bases and J by 4 bases, with 16 bases between them. Germline CDR1 and CDR2: MGHRA and YSYEKL. The CDR3 bases are TGCGCCAGCAGTAAGCGGAGACCCCTTTACAATGAGCAGTTCTTC. Translated: CASSKRRPLYNEQFF.

The chain links TRBV7-9 to TRBJ1-5; D possibly corresponds to TRBD1 (5 bases). Germline values: CDR1 SEHNR, CDR2 FQNEAQ (reference sequence). Trimming stripped 1 base from V and 0 bases from J, with 13 bases between. This CDR3 is 17 amino acids long. The CDR3 DNA sequence: TGTGCCAGCAGCTTAGAATTGGGGGGTTATAGCAATCAGCCCCAGCATTTT. It translates to CASSLELGGYSNQPQHF.

This clone has just one count. V gene TRBV27 combines with J gene TRBJ2-7, with a possible D match to TRBD1 (5 bases). The V end was cut by 6 bases, the J end by 3 bases, with 12 bases between. The CDR3 loop spans 13 amino acids. Germline CDR1 reads MNHEY; CDR2 reads SMNVEV (reference sequence). Here the CDR3 reads CASSFTGGYEQYF. The CDR3 DNA is TGTGCCAGCAGCTTTACAGGCGGCTACGAGCAGTACTTC.

This clone has only a few counts. The chain joins TRBV18 to TRBJ1-2, with a weak D call TRBD1 (6 bases). V shed 0 bases and J shed 5 bases, with 13 bases lying between them. This CDR3 comprises 15 residues. In germline, CDR1 is KGHSH, CDR2 LQKENI. The CDR3 DNA reads as TGTGCCAGCTCACCACCGAGGACAGAGTCTTATGGCTACACCTTC. Its translation is CASSPPRTESYGYTF.

This clone was observed a few times. The genes are TRBV21-1 and TRBJ2-3; the D call in the table, TRBD1, was not verified against the DNA. TRBV21-1 is annotated as a pseudogene. CDR3 length: 15 amino acids. The chain's CDR3 is CASSKAWDRADTQYF. The CDR3 DNA is TGTGCCAGCAGCAAAGCGTGGGACAGGGCAGATACGCAGTATTTT.

This clone is classed as medium-sized. The chain combines TRBV7-2 with TRBJ2-5; TRBD2 agrees at 7 bases. J was trimmed by 5 bases and V by 6 bases; bases with no gene match: 9. The CDR3 consists of 14 residues. CDR1 and CDR2 (germline): SGHTA, FQGNSA. The CDR3: CASSGAGAGETQYF. CDR3 DNA sequence: TGTGCCAGCAGTGGTGCGGGAGCCGGGGAGACCCAGTACTTC.

The gene calls are TRBV7-8 and TRBJ2-1, with 7 positions matching TRBD2. The CDR3 totals 16 residues. The V gene end was trimmed by 1 base and the J gene end by 8 bases; junction bases not matched to a gene: 11. Germline CDR1 SGHVS, CDR2 FQNEAQ. CDR3 in DNA: TGTGCCAGCAGCTTAGGTGGGCGGGAGCCTCGGGATGAGCAGTTCTTC. Encoded protein: CASSLGGREPRDEQFF.

The rearrangement links TRBV29-1 to TRBJ2-7; perhaps TRBD2 as D (6 bases). The CDR3 spans 10 residues. The ends were cut back, 3 bases at V and 6 bases at J, with 6 bases in the middle. Germline V gives CDR1 SQVTM, CDR2 ANQGSEA. The CDR3 loop reads CSVEGGEQYF. The CDR3 coding sequence is TGCAGCGTTGAGGGGGGCGAGCAGTACTTC.

The rearrangement uses TRBV14 and TRBJ2-7; unclear D gene. Looked up from germline, CDR1 is SGHDN and CDR2 is FVKESK. CDR3 length: 16 amino acids. The germline V and J ends were trimmed by 2 bases and 4 bases, with 18 bases remaining between them. The CDR3 loop is CASSQKFPGWRYEQYF. As DNA, the CDR3 is TGTGCCAGCAGCCAAAAATTTCCCGGGTGGCGGTACGAGCAGTACTTC.

V and J are TRBV27 and TRBJ1-2; 11 bases map to TRBD1. This CDR3 comprises 19 residues. Germline CDR1 and CDR2: MNHEY and SMNVEV (reference sequence). The V gene end was trimmed by 1 base and the J gene end by 0 bases; junction bases not matched to a gene: 10. CDR3 nucleotides: TGTGCCAGCAGTTTATTCTCCCCGGGACAGGGGGATTCTAACTATGGCTACACCTTC. Translated, it gives CASSLFSPGQGDSNYGYTF.

This chain uses TRBV5-6 with TRBJ2-6; 8 bases line up with TRBD2. Germline V CDR1 and CDR2: SGHDT, YYEEEE. The CDR3 totals 19 residues. V shed 4 bases and J 1 base; nucleotides not matched to a gene: 13. This CDR3 is CASSQLTQRERSGANVLTF. For the CDR3, the DNA is TGTGCCAGCAGCCAACTGACCCAGCGGGAGAGGTCTGGGGCCAACGTCCTGACTTTC.

Here the CDR3 DNA reads TGTGCCAGTAGTATAAACGGAGAGAGCAATCAGCCCCAGCATTTT. Translation: CASSINGESNQPQHF. This chain joins TRBV19 and TRBJ1-5; D ambiguous. Per germline, CDR1 LNHDA and CDR2 SQIVND (reference sequence). The CDR3 is made up of 15 amino acids. V was pared by 2 bases and J by 1 base, with 9 bases between.